This T cell receptor beta chain was profiled in a study of early T cells in non-severe SARS-CoV-2 infection. As to this clonotype: Its antigen is not identified.

The J segment lost 4 bases and the V segment lost 0 bases, leaving 4 bases of the junction unmatched. Looked up from germline, CDR1 is SGDLS and CDR2 is YYNGEE. CDR3 length equals 15 residues. Study results and limitations: VDJdb-based matching was biased toward anti-spike CD8 responses and missed private and CD4 specificities.

A single record per CDR3 protein comes from TCRdb applying MiXCR to the 5' RACE reads. This sample has tens of thousands of distinct CDR3 sequences, with about 5% found just once. The sequence was obtained from an adult who was a healthcare worker with PCR-confirmed SARS-CoV-2 infection or an uninfected control (not recorded which). The J gene is TRBJ2-3, the V gene TRBV9, with 8 bases lining up with TRBD2. Sequencing was performed on whole blood. The CDR3 loop reads CASSVVTAGADTQYF. The DNA for the CDR3 is TGTGCCAGCAGCGTAGTAACAGCGGGAGCAGATACGCAGTATTTT.